These T cell receptor beta chains were read from a single sample in a study of human T cells and chemical hapten exposure. MiXCR, applied by TCRdb to the RACE reads, yields one record per CDR3 protein. The table includes 49,000 or so distinct CDR3 sequences, around 4.5% detected once. Source material: whole blood. The receptors stem from a human donor in good health. Some clones in this sample may be carry-over from other donors' samples. Both conserved end residues are part of each CDR3. A D gene is named only where the DNA matches it firmly. Clone size appears in some rows only: once, few, many, or a class for an expanded clone.

clone size,J gene,V gene,D gene,CDR3 DNA,CDR3 protein
many,TRBJ1-1,TRBV29-1,-,TGCAGCGTTGAGGCCACTTTGAACACTGAAGCTTTCTTT,CSVEATLNTEAFF
few,TRBJ1-5,TRBV6-5,-,TGTGCCAGCAGCCTACAGGGTGGGGTAGAGCCCCAGCATTTT,CASSLQGGVEPQHF
medium-sized,TRBJ1-5,TRBV20-1,-,TGCAGTGCTCGGGGTTCCCTTAGCAATCAGCCCCAGCATTTT,CSARGSLSNQPQHF
many,TRBJ1-6,TRBV16,-,TGTGCCAGCAGCCAATATGCGACAGTCTCCTTAGAGAATTCACCCCTCCACTTT,CASSQYATVSLENSPLHF
-,TRBJ1-1,TRBV28,-,TGTGCCAGCAGTTTACGACGGGTTGAAGCTTTCTTT,CASSLRRVEAFF
medium-sized,TRBJ1-1,TRBV20-1,-,TGCAGTGCCCCATCCTGGGGCACGAACACTGAAGCTTTCTTT,CSAPSWGTNTEAFF
many,TRBJ2-1,TRBV29-1,TRBD2,TGCAGCGTTGGGACTAGCGGTTACAATGAGCAGTTCTTC,CSVGTSGYNEQFF
-,TRBJ2-3,TRBV12-3/TRBV12-4,-,TGTGCCAGCAGGATAACGGACAGAACGCAGTATTTT,CASRITDRTQYF
many,TRBJ1-2,TRBV6-6,-,TGTGCCAGCACCCAGGGTGTCTATGGCTACACCTTC,CASTQGVYGYTF
many,TRBJ1-1,TRBV6-1,-,TGTGCCAGCACGATGGGTAACACTGAAGCTTTCTTT,CASTMGNTEAFF
many,TRBJ1-2,TRBV6-1,-,TGTGCCAGCATGCCCAGGAGCTTCTATGGCTACACCTTC,CASMPRSFYGYTF
few,TRBJ2-7,TRBV28,-,TGTGCCAGCAGTTCGACCGGGCCGGGATCCCGCGAGCAGTACTTC,CASSSTGPGSREQYF
-,TRBJ1-5,TRBV10-3,-,TGTGCCATCAGTGAGGGCCAGGTAGGTCAGCCCCAGCATTTT,CAISEGQVGQPQHF
-,TRBJ2-3,TRBV9,-,TGTGCCAGCAGCGTAGGCAGCGGAGTAGATACGCAGTATTTT,CASSVGSGVDTQYF
many,TRBJ2-7,TRBV20-1,TRBD1,TGCAGTGCCCGACGGGACAGGACTAACTACGAGCAGTACTTC,CSARRDRTNYEQYF
few,TRBJ2-3,TRBV12-3/TRBV12-4,-,TGTGCCAGCAGTTGTGGGTTGAAGGACACAGATACGCAGTATTTT,CASSCGLKDTDTQYF
many,TRBJ1-2,TRBV27,-,TGTGCCAGCAGTTTGCGACAGGTTTCTTCAGGCTACACCTTC,CASSLRQVSSGYTF
many,TRBJ2-3,TRBV29-1,-,TGCAGCGTTGAAGAATCAGCAAGAATCACAGATACGCAGTATTTT,CSVEESARITDTQYF
-,TRBJ2-2,TRBV6-5,TRBD2,TGTGCCAGCCGGGCACTAGCGCACACCGGGGAGCTGTTTTTT,CASRALAHTGELFF
many,TRBJ1-6,TRBV5-1,-,TGCGCCAGCAGCTTAACCCACCCGGGGTACACACCCCTCCACTTT,CASSLTHPGYTPLHF
few,TRBJ1-1,TRBV7-3,-,TGTGCCAGCAGCTCGACGAGACAGGCCCCTGAAGCTTTCTTT,CASSSTRQAPEAFF
-,TRBJ2-3,TRBV3-1,-,TGTGCCAGCAGCCAACGCCAGGAGCAGTATTTT,CASSQRQEQYF
-,TRBJ1-2,TRBV28,TRBD1,TGTGCCAGCAGTTTAGCGGGACAGGGGAGGAGCTATGGCTACACCTTC,CASSLAGQGRSYGYTF
-,TRBJ2-1,TRBV6-5,TRBD2,TGTGCCAGCAGTTCCCCTGCGGGAGTGTTGTGGAATGAGCAGTTCTTC,CASSSPAGVLWNEQFF
-,TRBJ2-3,TRBV28,-,TGTGCCAGCAGCGTCGGGGATTTTGATAGCACAGATACGCAGTATTTT,CASSVGDFDSTDTQYF
many,TRBJ2-5,TRBV10-1,-,TGCGCCAGCAGTCCCGGGGGAAAACAAGAGACCCAGTACTTC,CASSPGGKQETQYF
few,TRBJ1-6,TRBV5-1,-,TGCGCCAGCAGACCAGGACAGCCGCCTTATAATTCACCCCTCCACTTT,CASRPGQPPYNSPLHF
many,TRBJ2-1,TRBV5-6,-,TGTGCCAGCAGCCGAAGGGGTTACAATGAGCAGTTCTTC,CASSRRGYNEQFF
many,TRBJ2-1,TRBV10-2,TRBD2,TGCGCCAGCAGGACCGGGACTAGCAGCAATGAGCAGTTCTTC,CASRTGTSSNEQFF
many,TRBJ2-3,TRBV28,TRBD2,TGTGCCAGCAGTCCTCCGCGAGCGGGAGGACGTGATACGCAGTATTTT,CASSPPRAGGRDTQYF
many,TRBJ1-1,TRBV30,TRBD1,TGTGCCTGGAGCCGACAGGGAGGGTCTGAAGCTTTCTTT,CAWSRQGGSEAFF
many,TRBJ2-7,TRBV5-5,-,TGTGCCAGCAGCAGTAGGGCTGACCACGAGCAGTACTTC,CASSSRADHEQYF
few,TRBJ2-7,TRBV6-8,TRBD1,TGTGCCAGCCCCCGGAGGTTGGGACAGGTTCGCTATCGCTACTTC,CASPRRLGQVRYRYF
many,TRBJ2-1,TRBV7-2,TRBD1,TGTGCCAGCACCCTGGCCGGGACAGGGTTTTACAATGAGCAGTTCTTC,CASTLAGTGFYNEQFF
many,TRBJ1-1,TRBV27,TRBD1,TGTGCCGGCCCCCCAGAAACAGGGGTAACTGAAGCTTTCTTT,CAGPPETGVTEAFF
-,TRBJ1-2,TRBV12-3/TRBV12-4,TRBD1,TGTGCCAGCAGTCTCGGGACAGGGGGGACGGAGGGCTACACCTTC,CASSLGTGGTEGYTF
few,TRBJ1-2,TRBV4-2,TRBD1,TGTGCCAGCAGCCAAGTAGGGACAGCGATAGTCTATGGCTACACCTTC,CASSQVGTAIVYGYTF
-,TRBJ1-1,TRBV6-6,-,TGTGCCAGCGGTTCAGGGGAGATCACTGAAGCTTTCTTT,CASGSGEITEAFF
-,TRBJ2-3,TRBV5-4,-,TGTGCCAGCAGCTATGGACAGCCGAGCACAGATACGCAGTATTTT,CASSYGQPSTDTQYF
many,TRBJ1-2,TRBV7-9,-,TGTGCCAGCAGCCCCAGCATGCGGATCCTAGATCCTAACTATGGCTACACCTTC,CASSPSMRILDPNYGYTF
many,TRBJ1-1,TRBV5-4,-,TGTGCCAGCAGGAGGGGATTAGCTGAAGCTTTCTTT,CASRRGLAEAFF